A selection of T cell receptor beta chains follows, all from one sample in a study of brain T cells in children with intractable seizures. Some clones are missing from TCRdb's copy, which holds only in-frame ones; the method was immunoSEQ multiplex PCR. The table lists 75,000 to 80,000 clones, about 93% of them singletons, with less than 2% in the top ten. The sequencing here drew on peripheral blood, taken at surgery. These TCRs come from a boy younger than two with tuberous sclerosis and intractable seizures. CDR3s include the opening cysteine and the closing phenylalanine or tryptophan. The D gene is left open where the match is weak. Clone size appears in some rows only: once, few, many, or a class for an expanded clone.

>TRBJ2-3|TRBV3-1/TRBV3-2|.|.
CASSQLDYYHTDTQYF
TGTGCCAGCAGCCAACTCGACTATTACCACACAGATACGCAGTATTTT
>TRBJ2-7|TRBV27|TRBD2|.
CASSWTSGRSYEQYF
TGTGCCAGCAGTTGGACTAGCGGGAGATCCTACGAGCAGTACTTC
>TRBJ2-1|TRBV3-1/TRBV3-2|.|.
CASSLNQRRSDEQFF
TGTGCCAGCAGCCTCAATCAACGTAGGAGTGATGAGCAGTTCTTC
>TRBJ1-6|TRBV25-1|TRBD1|.
CASSEYYLRDSHNSPLHF
TGTGCCAGCAGTGAATACTACCTCCGGGACAGCCATAATTCACCCCTCCACTTT
>TRBJ1-2|TRBV12-3/TRBV12-4|.|once
CASIGVDGYTF
TGTGCCAGCATTGGGGTGGATGGCTACACCTTC
>TRBJ2-1|TRBV4-1|TRBD2|.
CASSQATGLHNEQFF
TGCGCCAGCAGCCAAGCTACGGGACTACACAATGAGCAGTTCTTC
>TRBJ2-4|TRBV2|.|.
CASKKGGNIQYF
TGTGCCAGCAAGAAAGGGGGAAACATTCAGTACTTC
>TRBJ2-1|TRBV4-1|TRBD2|.
CASSQDEGSGGAQFF
TGCGCCAGCAGCCAAGATGAAGGTAGCGGGGGGGCGCAGTTCTTC
>TRBJ2-3|TRBV6-4|.|.
CASTLDIQDTQYF
TGTGCCAGCACTTTGGACATTCAAGATACGCAGTATTTT
>TRBJ1-2|TRBV12-3/TRBV12-4|.|.
CASSENSRDGYTF
TGTGCCAGCAGCGAAAATTCAAGGGATGGCTACACCTTC
>TRBJ1-1|TRBV6-5|.|few
CASCGGWYTEAFF
TGTGCCAGCTGCGGGGGCTGGTACACTGAAGCTTTCTTT
>TRBJ1-4|TRBV30|.|.
CAWTGGSYEKLFF
TGTGCCTGGACGGGCGGATCTTATGAAAAACTGTTTTTT
>TRBJ2-2|TRBV4-2|.|.
CASSLRGVGELFF
TGTGCCAGCAGCCTACGGGGCGTCGGGGAGCTGTTTTTT
>TRBJ2-7|TRBV14|.|.
CASSPSGTGAEQYF
TGTGCCAGCAGCCCTAGTGGGACCGGAGCCGAGCAGTACTTC
>TRBJ2-5|TRBV20-1|TRBD1|.
CSASWTGAETQYF
TGCAGTGCTAGTTGGACAGGGGCAGAGACCCAGTACTTC
>TRBJ1-1|TRBV29-1|.|once
CSVSKGMNTEAFF
TGCAGCGTTTCTAAGGGGATGAACACTGAAGCTTTCTTT
>TRBJ1-1|TRBV7-9|TRBD1|.
CASSETGGSTEAFF
TGTGCCAGCAGCGAGACAGGGGGAAGCACTGAAGCTTTCTTT
>TRBJ2-3|TRBV10-3|.|once
CAISPGADTQYF
TGTGCCATCAGCCCAGGGGCAGATACGCAGTATTTT
>TRBJ1-2|TRBV6-5|TRBD1|.
CASKLRGALLYGYTF
TGTGCCAGCAAACTCAGGGGGGCCCTCCTATATGGCTACACCTTC
>TRBJ1-1|TRBV27|TRBD1|.
CASGTGRTEAFF
TGTGCCAGCGGGACAGGGCGGACTGAAGCTTTCTTT
>TRBJ1-2|TRBV9|TRBD1|once
CASSGVQTGFGGYTF
TGTGCCAGCAGCGGGGTACAGACAGGGTTTGGTGGCTACACCTTC
>TRBJ2-5|TRBV3-1/TRBV3-2|.|.
CASSQDSVTQYF
TGTGCCAGCAGCCAAGATTCCGTGACCCAGTACTTC
>TRBJ2-5|TRBV5-4|TRBD2|.
CASSSRTSGVQETQYF
TGTGCCAGCAGCTCGAGGACTAGCGGGGTTCAAGAGACCCAGTACTTC
>TRBJ1-2|TRBV2|TRBD1|.
CASSVKPPTGINYGYTF
TGTGCCAGCAGTGTTAAGCCTCCGACAGGGATTAACTATGGCTACACCTTC
>TRBJ2-5|TRBV5-1|.|.
CASSLYGSQETQYF
TGCGCCAGCAGCTTGTACGGCTCACAAGAGACCCAGTACTTC
>TRBJ2-3|TRBV27|TRBD2|once
CASSSTSGRPGTDTQYF
TGTGCCAGCAGTTCTACTAGCGGGAGGCCTGGCACAGATACGCAGTATTTT
>TRBJ2-7|TRBV12-5|.|.
CASGWGWGDSYEQYF
TGTGCTAGTGGTTGGGGTTGGGGGGATTCCTACGAGCAGTACTTC
>TRBJ2-7|TRBV19|.|once
CASSEGNYEQYF
TGTGCCAGTAGCGAGGGCAACTACGAGCAGTACTTC
>TRBJ2-7|TRBV5-6|TRBD2|.
CASSLDRRLASEQYF
TGTGCCAGCAGCTTGGATCGGCGACTAGCGAGCGAGCAGTACTTC
>TRBJ1-2|TRBV18|.|.
CASSPNTGTGYTF
TGTGCCAGCTCACCAAACACAGGGACTGGCTACACCTTC
>TRBJ2-7|TRBV20-1|.|.
CSVQVSYEQYF
TGCAGTGTCCAGGTCTCCTACGAGCAGTACTTC
>TRBJ2-1|TRBV11-3|.|.
CASETPKYGKNEQFF
TGTGCCAGCGAGACGCCTAAGTACGGGAAGAATGAGCAGTTCTTC
>TRBJ1-2|TRBV3-1/TRBV3-2|.|.
CASSHQEGALFYGYTF
TGTGCCAGCAGCCATCAGGAAGGGGCCCTCTTCTATGGCTACACCTTC
>TRBJ1-3|TRBV13|.|.
CASSLQGLRGNTIYF
TGTGCCAGCAGCTTACAGGGTCTAAGGGGAAACACCATATATTTT
>TRBJ2-3|TRBV29-1|.|.
CSARGTTDTQYF
TGCAGTGCCCGGGGGACCACAGATACGCAGTATTTT
>TRBJ2-1|TRBV4-2|TRBD2|.
CASSLRTSGGSYNEQFF
TGTGCCAGCAGCCTGCGGACTAGCGGGGGCTCCTACAATGAGCAGTTCTTC
>TRBJ2-2|TRBV6-4|.|.
CASRPDLRGESNTGELFF
TGTGCCAGCAGGCCTGACCTCAGGGGCGAATCGAACACCGGGGAGCTGTTTTTT
>TRBJ2-5|TRBV6-5|.|.
CASSYSLAAGETQYF
TGTGCCAGCAGTTACTCCCTAGCCGCTGGGGAGACCCAGTACTTC
>TRBJ2-4|TRBV19|.|.
CATASGSVAKNIQYF
TGTGCCACCGCCTCTGGTTCCGTGGCCAAAAACATTCAGTACTTC
>TRBJ1-2|TRBV27|.|once
CAPGRGYGYTF
TGTGCCCCAGGAAGGGGCTATGGCTACACCTTC
>TRBJ2-1|TRBV7-2|.|once
CASSLVRAGSEQFF
TGTGCCAGCAGCTTAGTCCGTGCGGGGTCGGAGCAGTTCTTC
>TRBJ2-1|TRBV5-1|.|.
CASSLGTHYNEQFF
TGCGCCAGCAGCTTGGGGACTCACTACAATGAGCAGTTCTTC
>TRBJ1-3|TRBV14|.|.
CASSQVGVSGNTIYF
TGTGCCAGCAGCCAAGTAGGCGTCTCTGGAAACACCATATATTTT
>TRBJ1-6|TRBV7-3|.|few
CASSPQRGSPLHF
TGTGCCAGCAGCCCCCAGAGGGGTTCACCCCTCCACTTT
>TRBJ2-1|TRBV24-1|TRBD1|.
CATSPDRENNEQFF
TGTGCCACCAGCCCGGACAGGGAAAACAATGAGCAGTTCTTC
>TRBJ2-1|TRBV25-1|TRBD1|.
CASSKTGGSVNEQFF
TGTGCCAGCAGCAAAACAGGGGGCTCTGTCAATGAGCAGTTCTTC
>TRBJ1-5|TRBV5-1|.|.
CASSQGGSSNQPQHF
TGCGCCAGCAGCCAGGGCGGTAGTTCGAATCAGCCCCAGCATTTT
>TRBJ1-4|TRBV19|.|.
CASSIGGGSTNEKLFF
TGTGCCAGTAGTATAGGGGGTGGCTCGACTAATGAAAAACTGTTTTTT
>TRBJ1-2|TRBV5-1|TRBD1|.
CASSLGQGAGYTF
TGCGCCAGCAGCTTGGGACAGGGGGCTGGCTACACCTTC
>TRBJ2-1|TRBV4-1|.|.
CASSHLGGQGDEQFF
TGCGCCAGCAGCCATCTCGGCGGTCAGGGCGATGAGCAGTTCTTC
>TRBJ1-2|TRBV7-9|.|many
CASSPGRGNYGYTF
TGTGCCAGCAGCCCGGGTCGAGGGAACTATGGCTACACCTTC
>TRBJ1-2|TRBV3-1/TRBV3-2|TRBD1|.
CASSPDRSSNYGYTF
TGTGCCAGCAGCCCGGACAGGTCATCTAACTATGGCTACACCTTC
>TRBJ1-5|TRBV2|.|.
CASPGRPSNQPQHF
TGTGCCAGCCCGGGACGTCCCAGCAATCAGCCCCAGCATTTT
>TRBJ2-1|TRBV2|TRBD2|.
CASTPGTSGSNEQFF
TGTGCCAGCACCCCTGGGACTAGCGGGAGCAATGAGCAGTTCTTC
>TRBJ2-7|TRBV6-5|TRBD1|.
CATTGTGGYEQYF
TGTGCCACGACCGGGACAGGGGGTTACGAGCAGTACTTC
>TRBJ1-3|TRBV19|TRBD1|.
CASKQGGFGNTIYF
TGTGCCAGCAAACAGGGGGGATTTGGAAACACCATATATTTT
>TRBJ2-7|TRBV7-2|TRBD1|.
CASSLGGRGLYEQYF
TGTGCCAGCAGCTTAGGAGGAAGGGGGCTATACGAGCAGTACTTC